The T cell receptor (beta chain) described here comes from a study of blood T cells in healthy people across ages. Overall study findings and caveats: Both naive CD4+ cell counts and diversity were greater in long-lived donors than in aged donors.

This clonotype was counted at least ten times. Antigen unknown. The use of a sample-barcoded 5' primer and a J-beta primer mix characterized a second PCR of roughly 7 to 12 cycles. With 12 random nucleotides, a template-switch adaptor tagged each individual cDNA molecule. TCRdb itself ran the 5' RACE reads through MiXCR, one entry per CDR3 protein. The profile covers about 1 million distinct CDR3 sequences, with approximately 26% appearing a single time and around 0.75% taken by the ten largest. V shed 1 base and J 4 bases; nucleotides not matched to a gene: 4. The length of the CDR3 is 14 residues. CDR1 is DFQATT and CDR2 is SNEGSKA in the germline V gene (reference sequence). The same specimen was also included in a second study, on T cells of mothers and their children. Turning to that study: Samples were obtained from a few healthy Caucasian mothers and their six children. Per child, 2.8 million or so TCR beta CDR3 reads were obtained, against over 8.5 million per mother.

Sequencing was performed on blood. V is TRBV20-1 and J is TRBJ2-5; 9 bases align to TRBD1. The TCR sequence derives from a girl aged 2 to 10 in good health. The CDR3 loop is CSARVQGAGETQYF. CDR3 in DNA: TGCAGTGCTAGAGTACAGGGGGCCGGAGAGACCCAGTACTTC.